The source of this T cell receptor (beta chain) is a study of cytomegalovirus exposure and HLA in healthy donors. Both 60 Vbeta primers and 13 Jbeta primers went into the PCR. Clones were read by immunoSEQ multiplex PCR, and TCRdb kept only the in-frame ones, dropping some. The sample holds roughly 200,000 clones, around three quarters seen once. The CDR3 spans 13 residues. Looked up from germline, CDR1 is MNHEY and CDR2 is SMNVEV (reference sequence). With 2 bases removed from V and 6 bases from J, the gap between germline ends came to 10 bases. The V and J genes are TRBV27 and TRBJ2-5, with D possibly matching TRBD2 (5 bases). The source material was PBMCs. The clonotype was recovered from a man aged 30-40 years in good health and CMV-seronegative. The CDR3 sequence: CASSLAGAKTQYF. The CDR3 region has the DNA TGTGCCAGCAGTTTAGCGGGCGCGAAGACCCAGTACTTC.